A selection of T cell receptor beta chains follows, all from one sample in a study of regulatory T cells in long-lasting Graves disease. TCRdb passed the multiplex PCR reads through MiXCR, listing each CDR3 protein once. The sample lists roughly 380,000 distinct CDR3 sequences, roughly a sixth seen once, with approximately 21% in the top ten. The specimen comprised peripheral blood mononuclear cells (PBMCs), sampled at new diagnosis, from a patient treated with antithyroid drugs. Every receptor here comes from a female donor with Graves disease. Each CDR3 is given with its conserved first and last residue. Fields, in order: V gene, clone size, J gene, D gene, CDR3 DNA, CDR3 protein. D genes are given only for firm matches. The size of a clone is reported for some rows only, either as once, few or many, or as a class for expanded clones.

v_gene: TRBV12-3/TRBV12-4
abundance: .
j_gene: TRBJ1-1
d_gene: .
CDR3nt: TGTGCCAGCAGAATTCGGCGGGGTGGCACTGAAGCTTTCTTT
CDR3aa: CASRIRRGGTEAFF

v_gene: TRBV7-2
abundance: .
j_gene: TRBJ2-1
d_gene: .
CDR3nt: TGTGCCAGCAGGCGTGGGATTGCCTACAATGAGCAGTTCTTC
CDR3aa: CASRRGIAYNEQFF

v_gene: TRBV18
abundance: .
j_gene: TRBJ1-1
d_gene: TRBD1
CDR3nt: TGTGCCAGCTCACCACTGCAGGACAGGGGGGCGAACACTGAAGCTTTCTTT
CDR3aa: CASSPLQDRGANTEAFF

v_gene: TRBV19
abundance: few
j_gene: TRBJ2-3
d_gene: TRBD1
CDR3nt: TGTGCCAGTAGTACGGAGGACAGGGGGCTCACAGATACGCAGTATTTT
CDR3aa: CASSTEDRGLTDTQYF

v_gene: TRBV30
abundance: many
j_gene: TRBJ1-2
d_gene: .
CDR3nt: TGTGCCTGGAGTGGGGTCAACAGGAACTATGGCTACACCTTC
CDR3aa: CAWSGVNRNYGYTF

v_gene: TRBV27
abundance: many
j_gene: TRBJ2-7
d_gene: TRBD1
CDR3nt: TGTGCCAGCAGTTTCCATGGGACAGGGGTCTACGAGCAGTACTTC
CDR3aa: CASSFHGTGVYEQYF

v_gene: TRBV9
abundance: few
j_gene: TRBJ2-5
d_gene: TRBD2
CDR3nt: TGTGCCAGCAGCGTAGCGTCGGGGGGGGCTGAAGAGACCCAGTACTTC
CDR3aa: CASSVASGGAEETQYF

v_gene: TRBV7-8
abundance: .
j_gene: TRBJ2-5
d_gene: .
CDR3nt: TGTGCCAGCAGCTCAGCTAGGTTTTTTAGCGGTAAAGAGGCCCAGTACTTC
CDR3aa: CASSSARFFSGKEAQYF

v_gene: TRBV12-3/TRBV12-4
abundance: many
j_gene: TRBJ2-5
d_gene: TRBD2
CDR3nt: TGTGCCAGCCGGACTAGCGGGAGGGCCATAGTGACCCAGTACTTC
CDR3aa: CASRTSGRAIVTQYF

v_gene: TRBV7-2
abundance: many
j_gene: TRBJ1-1
d_gene: TRBD1
CDR3nt: TGTGCCAGCAGCTTACGGACAGGAGCAGCTTTCTTT
CDR3aa: CASSLRTGAAFF